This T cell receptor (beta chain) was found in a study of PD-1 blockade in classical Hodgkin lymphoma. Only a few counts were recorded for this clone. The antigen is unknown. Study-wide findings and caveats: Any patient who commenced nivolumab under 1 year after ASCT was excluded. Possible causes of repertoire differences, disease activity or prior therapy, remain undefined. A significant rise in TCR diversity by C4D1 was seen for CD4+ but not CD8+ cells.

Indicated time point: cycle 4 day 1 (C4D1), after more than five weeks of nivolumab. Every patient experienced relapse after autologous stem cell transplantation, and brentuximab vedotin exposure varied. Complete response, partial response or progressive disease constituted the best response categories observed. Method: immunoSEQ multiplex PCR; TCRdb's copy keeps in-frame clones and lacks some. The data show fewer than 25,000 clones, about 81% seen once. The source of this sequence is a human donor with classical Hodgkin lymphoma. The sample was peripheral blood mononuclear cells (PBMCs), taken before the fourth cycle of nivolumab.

The CDR3 is CASSASGTGSNQPQHF. The CDR3 DNA sequence: TGTGCCAGCAGTGCCTCCGGGACAGGGAGTAATCAGCCCCAGCATTTT. The chain links TRBV27 to TRBJ1-5; 9 nucleotides match TRBD1. J lost 4 bases, V lost 5 bases, and 9 bases had no gene match. This CDR3 has 16 residues. CDR1 MNHEY and CDR2 SMNVEV come from the germline V gene (reference sequence).